Following are 25 T cell receptor beta chains from one sample sequenced in a study of post-analysis software for immune sequencing data. Whole-study results and caveats: TRBV5-6, TRBV5-1 and TRBV20-1 belonged to a set of a handful of TRBV segments that were more frequent in patients than controls.

For these TCRs, the target antigens are not known. The TCR beta cDNA libraries carried unique molecular identifiers. TCRdb itself ran the PCR reads through MiXCR, one entry per CDR3 protein. The sample comprises roughly 870,000 distinct CDR3 sequences, roughly 58% of which are singletons, and 4% to 5.5% rests with the top ten. Specimen: blood. Receptors originate from a girl aged 10-17 years with multiple sclerosis.

This clonotype was observed a single time. The rearrangement links TRBV24-1 to TRBJ2-7, with a possible D match to TRBD2 (6 bases). The V gene lost 4 bases and the J gene lost 7 bases, with 19 bases spanning the gap. The CDR3 has 15 amino acids. The germline CDR1 and CDR2 sequences are KGHDR and SFDVKD. The CDR3, as DNA: TGTGCCACCAGTGACCCGGACTACGACTACAATGAGCAGTACTTC. Translation gives CATSDPDYDYNEQYF.

The chain links TRBV2 to TRBJ1-1; 7 bases are a match to TRBD1. Trimming took 6 bases from V and 5 from J; bases not matched to a gene: 6. Germline-derived CDR1 and CDR2 are SNHLY and FYNNEI. The length of the CDR3 is 13 residues. In DNA, the CDR3 is TGTGCCAGCAGGAACCAGGGGGAGACTGAAGCTTTCTTT. Its translation is CASRNQGETEAFF.

J is TRBJ2-7 and V is TRBV6-6; a possible D gene is TRBD2 (6 bases). Trimming shortened V by 0 bases and J by 2 bases, and 14 bases separated the two germline ends. Per the germline V gene, CDR1 is MNHNY and CDR2 is SVGAGI (reference sequence). The CDR3 covers 16 residues. The CDR3 nucleotides are TGTGCCAGCAGTTACTCGGCTCGGAGGGACCCCTACGAGCAGTACTTC. Translating gives CASSYSARRDPYEQYF.

Notes on this clonotype: The missing conserved phenylalanine or tryptophan at the end of this CDR3 makes a read error likely. The V call is TRBV29-1, the J call TRBJ2-7, with 7 bases lining up with TRBD1. The CDR3 has 14 residues. Trimming took 6 bases from V and 2 from J; bases not matched to a gene: 10. The germline CDR1 and CDR2 sequences are SQVTM and ANQGSEA. The CDR3 DNA reads TGCAGCGTCACCGCCGGGACAGCCCCCTACGAGCAGTACTTA. Its translation: CSVTAGTAPYEQYL.

The chain links TRBV6-6 to TRBJ2-3; the match to TRBD1 covers 7 bases. CDR1 and CDR2 from the germline V gene are MNHNY and SVGAGI (reference sequence). The CDR3 extends over 15 amino acids. With 5 bases clipped from V and 6 bases from J, the junction kept 11 bases outside the gene matches. CDR3 region: CASSTYRGGTDTQYF. The DNA of the CDR3 is TGTGCCAGCAGTACATACAGGGGTGGGACGGATACGCAGTATTTT.

V and J are TRBV9 and TRBJ2-7; the match to TRBD2 covers 9 bases. CDR1 is SGDLS and CDR2 is YYNGEE in the germline V gene. Trimming removed 0 bases from V and 4 bases from J; junction bases left unmatched: 5. CDR3 length equals 15 residues. As DNA, the CDR3 is TGTGCCAGCAGCGTAGCCAGCGGGGGGAATTACGAGCAGTACTTC. Translation gives CASSVASGGNYEQYF.

The chain links TRBV5-4 to TRBJ2-5; no reliable D call. The better agreement between TRBJ2-7 and the DNA end casts doubt on the J call. The CDR3 has 14 residues. From germline, CDR1 is SGHNT and CDR2 YYREEE (reference sequence). CDR3 sequence (DNA): TGTGCCAGCAGCTTGATGGGGTACTCCTACGAGCAGTACTTC. It yields the protein CASSLMGYSYEQYF.

The rearrangement uses TRBV28 and TRBJ2-7; TRBD1 matches 11 bases. The germline V gene encodes CDR1 MDHEN and CDR2 SYDVKM. The CDR3 is made up of 15 amino acids. With V trimmed by 5 bases and J by 5 bases, 8 bases remained unmatched. The CDR3 loop is CASSTGQGVDHEQYF. CDR3 bases: TGTGCCAGCAGTACGGGACAGGGGGTCGATCACGAGCAGTACTTC.

The rearrangement links TRBV11-1 to TRBJ1-2; TRBD1 is a possible D gene (5 bases). The length of the CDR3 is 16 residues. V was shortened by 1 base and J by 8 bases, with 20 bases between the two germline ends. CDR1 is SGHAT, CDR2 FQDESV, per germline (reference sequence). The CDR3 DNA is TGTGCCAGCAGCTTAGGCCCGGGACGGACTCTTGGGGGCTACACCTTC. Translation gives CASSLGPGRTLGGYTF.

CDR3 sequence reads: CASSDTLGPGGETQYF. The CDR3 bases are TGTGCCAGCAGTGACACCCTGGGACCCGGTGGGGAGACCCAGTACTTC. The genes are TRBV27 and TRBJ2-5; the D gene could be TRBD1 or TRBD2 (5 bases each). CDR3 size: 16 residues. Trimming took 5 bases from V and 5 from J, leaving 21 bases between them. Germline V CDR1 and CDR2: MNHEY, SMNVEV (reference sequence).

The rearrangement links TRBV27 to TRBJ2-7; 11 nucleotides line up with TRBD2. The CDR3 is 18 residues long. The ends lost 7 bases at V and 0 bases at J; junction bases unmatched: 14. From germline, CDR1 is MNHEY and CDR2 SMNVEV (reference sequence). For the CDR3, the DNA is TGTGCCAGCACCGCTCTAGCGGGAGGCTTGGTGAGCTCCTACGAGCAGTACTTC. It translates to CASTALAGGLVSSYEQYF.

The rearrangement uses TRBV7-2 and TRBJ2-1, with a tentative D call TRBD2 (6 bases). V was cut by 3 bases and J by 7 bases, with 10 bases left in between. Germline assignment: CDR1 SGHTA and CDR2 FQGNSA. This CDR3 has 13 amino acids. CDR3 bases: TGTGCCAGCAGCTTCCTAGCGCCTAATGAGCAGTTCTTC. This codes for CASSFLAPNEQFF. Looking up the rest from reference TRBV7-2 and TRBJ2-1 gives the full variable domain: GAGVSQSPSNKVTEKGKDVELRCDPISGHTALYWYRQSLGQGLEFLIYFQGNSAPDKSGLPSDRFSAERTGGSVSTLTIQRTQQEDSAVYLCASSFLAPNEQFFGPGTRLTVL.

The chain recombines TRBV7-9 with TRBJ2-4; 7 nucleotides line up with TRBD1. This CDR3 has 16 amino acids. Germline V gene sequence: CDR1 SEHNR, CDR2 FQNEAQ (reference sequence). V was clipped by 2 bases and J by 13 bases; unmatched bases: 17. The CDR3 sequence is CASSLRTGAQNNEQYF. The CDR3 DNA reads as TGTGCCAGCAGCTTAAGAACAGGGGCTCAAAACAATGAGCAGTACTTC.

The J gene is TRBJ2-1, the V gene TRBV2; the match to TRBD1 covers 10 bases. This CDR3 region has 14 residues. The germline CDR1 and CDR2 sequences are SNHLY and FYNNEI. The J segment lost 7 bases and the V segment lost 10 bases, leaving 10 bases of the junction unmatched. CDR3 residues: CAIRYRDRGNEQFF. The CDR3 DNA reads as TGTGCCATAAGGTACCGGGACAGGGGTAATGAGCAGTTCTTC.

Only a few counts were recorded for this clonotype. The rearrangement links TRBV27 to TRBJ2-7, with TRBD2 matching 12 bases. The germline V gene encodes CDR1 MNHEY and CDR2 SMNVEV (reference sequence). With 6 bases clipped from V and 3 bases from J, the junction kept 3 bases outside the gene matches. This CDR3 is built from 14 residues. CDR3 coding DNA: TGTGCCAGCAGCAAGACTAGCGGGAGCTACGAGCAGTACTTC. It encodes CASSKTSGSYEQYF.

The gene calls are TRBV5-6 and TRBJ2-4; D gene unclear. The CDR3 length is 14 residues. Trimming removed 1 base from V and 8 bases from J, with 13 bases in between. CDR1 is SGHDT and CDR2 is YYEEEE in the germline V gene. The CDR3 sequence: CASSLSRAWDIQYF. CDR3 nucleotide sequence: TGTGCCAGCAGCTTGAGCCGGGCCTGGGACATTCAGTACTTC.

For this clonotype: Relative to the germline gene, one junction end is altered; a read error may explain this. The DNA for the CDR3 is TGCAGCGCATCCAGGGAGGGTTCCTACGGGCAGTACTTC. Translating it yields CSASREGSYGQYF. The chain links TRBV29-1 to TRBJ2-7, with 7 bases matching TRBD2. This CDR3 is 13 amino acids long. CDR1 is SQVTM and CDR2 is ANQGSEA in the germline V gene.

This chain connects TRBV20-1 to TRBJ1-1; 7 bases align to TRBD1. This CDR3 comprises 14 residues. Trimming took 1 base from V and 1 from J; bases not matched to a gene: 3. Germline CDR1 is DFQATT and CDR2 is SNEGSKA (reference sequence). The CDR3, as DNA: TGCAGTGCTAGAGGGCACAGGGGGAACACTGAAGCTTTCTTT. Encoded protein: CSARGHRGNTEAFF.

V and J are TRBV5-1 and TRBJ2-6; D is unclear. This CDR3 spans 18 amino acids. Germline values: CDR1 SGHRS, CDR2 YFSETQ. The V and J ends lost 4 bases and 0 bases respectively, with 17 bases between them. CDR3 DNA: TGCGCCAGCAGCCTCAAGACGACCTCTAGCTCTGGGGCCAACGTCCTGACTTTC. It yields the protein CASSLKTTSSSGANVLTF.

The chain has TRBV20-1 and TRBJ2-1; unclear D gene. In germline, CDR1 is DFQATT, CDR2 SNEGSKA (reference sequence). V lost 4 bases and J lost 8, with 15 bases in between. CDR3 length: 13 amino acids. CDR3 DNA sequence: TGCAGTGCTATTCCTTTCCTAGTCTATGAGCAGTTCTTC. Its protein product is CSAIPFLVYEQFF.

V gene TRBV5-1 combines with J gene TRBJ1-1; 7 bases align to TRBD1. The ends lost 1 base at V and 6 bases at J; junction bases unmatched: 12. Germline assignment: CDR1 SGHRS and CDR2 YFSETQ. This CDR3 spans 16 amino acids. This chain's CDR3 is CASSLRDRDRGPEAFF. The DNA of the CDR3 is TGCGCCAGCAGCTTGCGGGACAGAGACCGTGGCCCTGAAGCTTTCTTT.

The chain employs TRBV12-3 or TRBV12-4 and TRBJ2-3, with D perhaps TRBD2 (5 bases). The CDR3 length is 15 residues. The V end was cut by 1 base, the J end by 2 bases, with 10 bases between. The CDR3 region has the DNA TGTGCCAGCAGTTTAGGCTCGGGGAACACAGATACGCAGTATTTT. Translation gives CASSLGSGNTDTQYF.

This clonotype appeared a single time. The chain couples TRBV20-1 to TRBJ2-1, with TRBD2 matching over 9 bases. The germline gives CDR1 DFQATT, CDR2 SNEGSKA (reference sequence). V was clipped by 3 bases and J by 5 bases; unmatched bases: 11. The CDR3 spans 16 residues. This chain's CDR3 is CSASPSGGGRDNEQFF. Written as DNA, the CDR3 is TGCAGTGCTAGCCCATCTGGGGGCGGGAGGGACAATGAGCAGTTCTTC.

This clonotype appeared a single time. V usage is TRBV5-1 and J usage is TRBJ2-3, with a weak D call TRBD2 (6 bases). Germline V gives CDR1 SGHRS, CDR2 YFSETQ. This CDR3 is built from 18 residues. Trimming cost V 0 bases and J 1 base, with 18 bases left between them. The CDR3 coding sequence is TGCGCCAGCAGCTTGGGCCCCCCTTCTAGCGCAGGCACAGATACGCAGTATTTT. Translated, it gives CASSLGPPSSAGTDTQYF. Variable domain in full (rest from reference TRBV5-1 and TRBJ2-3): KAGVTQTPRYLIKTRGQQVTLSCSPISGHRSVSWYQQTPGQGLQFLFEYFSETQRNKGNFPGRFSGRQFSNSRSEMNVSTLELGDSALYLCASSLGPPSSAGTDTQYFGPGTRLTVL.

This clonotype was recorded a few times. The chain couples TRBV20-1 to TRBJ2-1; 13 bases are a match to TRBD2. V gave up 5 bases and J gave up 8 bases; unmatched junction bases: 6. CDR3 length: 14 residues. Germline lookup yields CDR1 DFQATT and CDR2 SNEGSKA (reference sequence). The CDR3 protein is CSAGRLAGGHEQFF. The CDR3 nucleotides are TGCAGTGCTGGCAGACTAGCGGGGGGACATGAGCAGTTCTTC.